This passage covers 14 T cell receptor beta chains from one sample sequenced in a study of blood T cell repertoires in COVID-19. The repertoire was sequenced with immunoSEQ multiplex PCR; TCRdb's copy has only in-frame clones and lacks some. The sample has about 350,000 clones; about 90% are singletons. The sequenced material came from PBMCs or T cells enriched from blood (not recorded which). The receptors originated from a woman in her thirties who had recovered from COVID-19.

The CDR3 DNA reads as TGTGCCAGCACTACCCTGGACAGGGCGGAACTGTTTTTT. Translated, it gives CASTTLDRAELFF. This rearrangement joins TRBV28 to TRBJ1-4; 8 bases are shared with TRBD1. CDR1 and CDR2 (germline): MDHEN, SYDVKM. The junction had 10 bases not matched to a gene; V was cut back by 7 bases and J by 12 bases. The CDR3 spans 13 residues.

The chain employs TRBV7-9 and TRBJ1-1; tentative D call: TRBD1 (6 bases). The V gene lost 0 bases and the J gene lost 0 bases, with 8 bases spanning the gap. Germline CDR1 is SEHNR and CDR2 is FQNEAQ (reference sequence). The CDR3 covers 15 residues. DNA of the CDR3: TGTGCCAGCAGCTTAGCCAGGGGCATGAACACTGAAGCTTTCTTT. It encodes CASSLARGMNTEAFF.

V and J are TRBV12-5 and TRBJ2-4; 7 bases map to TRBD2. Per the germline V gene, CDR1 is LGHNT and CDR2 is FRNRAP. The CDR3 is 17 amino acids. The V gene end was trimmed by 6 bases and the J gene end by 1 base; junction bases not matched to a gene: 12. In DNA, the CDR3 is TGTGCTAGTGGCAGGTGGGGGGGGAGAGTCGCCAAAAACATTCAGTACTTC. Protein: CASGRWGGRVAKNIQYF. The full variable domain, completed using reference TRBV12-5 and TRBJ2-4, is DARVTQTPRHKVTEMGQEVTMRCQPILGHNTVFWYRQTMMQGLELLAYFRNRAPLDDSGMPKDRFSAEMPDATLATLKIQPSEPRDSAVYFCASGRWGGRVAKNIQYFGAGTRLSVL.

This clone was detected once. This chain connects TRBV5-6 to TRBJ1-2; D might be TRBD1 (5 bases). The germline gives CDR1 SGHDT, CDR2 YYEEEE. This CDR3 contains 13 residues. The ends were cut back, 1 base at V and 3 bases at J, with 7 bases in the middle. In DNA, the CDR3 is TGTGCCAGCAGCTTGTTAGGGGACTATGGCTACACCTTC. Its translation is CASSLLGDYGYTF.

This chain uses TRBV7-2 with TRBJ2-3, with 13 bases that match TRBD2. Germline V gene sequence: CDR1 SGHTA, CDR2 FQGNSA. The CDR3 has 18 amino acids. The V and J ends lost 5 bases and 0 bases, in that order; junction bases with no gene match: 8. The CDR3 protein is CASSPRLAGGASTDTQYF. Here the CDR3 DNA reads TGTGCCAGCAGCCCCAGACTAGCGGGGGGCGCTAGCACAGATACGCAGTATTTT.

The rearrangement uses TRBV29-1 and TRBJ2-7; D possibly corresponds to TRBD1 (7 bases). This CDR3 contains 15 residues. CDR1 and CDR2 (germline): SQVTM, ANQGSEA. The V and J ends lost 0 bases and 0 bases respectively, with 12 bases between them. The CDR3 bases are TGCAGCGTTGAAGATCAGGGGGGTCCCTCCTACGAGCAGTACTTC. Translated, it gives CSVEDQGGPSYEQYF.

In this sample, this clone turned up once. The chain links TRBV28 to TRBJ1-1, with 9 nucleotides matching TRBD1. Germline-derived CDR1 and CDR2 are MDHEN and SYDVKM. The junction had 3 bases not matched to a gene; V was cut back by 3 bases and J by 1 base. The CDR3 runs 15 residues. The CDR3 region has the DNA TGTGCCAGCAGTTTCGGGACAGGGCCGAACACTGAAGCTTTCTTT. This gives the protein CASSFGTGPNTEAFF.

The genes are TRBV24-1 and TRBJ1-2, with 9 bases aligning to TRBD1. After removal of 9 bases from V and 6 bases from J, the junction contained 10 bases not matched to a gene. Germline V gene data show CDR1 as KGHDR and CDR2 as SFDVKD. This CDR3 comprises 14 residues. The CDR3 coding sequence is TGTGCCACCTGCGATGGGACAGGGCGGGATGGCTACACCTTC. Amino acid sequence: CATCDGTGRDGYTF.

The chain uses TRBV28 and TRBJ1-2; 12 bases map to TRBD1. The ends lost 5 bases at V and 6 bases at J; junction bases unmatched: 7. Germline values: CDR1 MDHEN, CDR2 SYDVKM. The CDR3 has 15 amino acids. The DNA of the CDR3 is TGTGCCAGCAGTGGCAAGGGACAGGGGGCCGATGGCTACACCTTC. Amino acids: CASSGKGQGADGYTF.

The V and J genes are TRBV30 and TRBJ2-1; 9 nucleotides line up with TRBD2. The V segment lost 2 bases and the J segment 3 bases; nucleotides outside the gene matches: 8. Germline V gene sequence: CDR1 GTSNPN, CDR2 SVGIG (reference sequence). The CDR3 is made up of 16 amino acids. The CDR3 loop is CAWSSLSGGLYNEQFF. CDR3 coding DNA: TGTGCCTGGAGTAGTCTGAGCGGGGGGCTCTACAATGAGCAGTTCTTC. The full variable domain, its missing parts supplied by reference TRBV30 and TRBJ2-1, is SQTIHQWPATLVQPVGSPLSLECTVEGTSNPNLYWYRQAAGRGLQLLFYSVGIGQISSEVPQNLSASRPQDRQFILSSKKLLLSDSGFYLCAWSSLSGGLYNEQFFGPGTRLTVL.

This chain's CDR3 is CASSLIVNQGSVNTEAFF. The CDR3 bases are TGCGCCAGCAGCCTCATCGTTAACCAGGGATCCGTGAACACTGAAGCTTTCTTT. The chain employs TRBV4-3 and TRBJ1-1; TRBD1 is a possible D gene (5 bases). Germline lookup yields CDR1 LGHNA and CDR2 YSLEER. Trimming took 4 bases from V and 0 from J, leaving 21 bases between them. CDR3 length: 18 amino acids.

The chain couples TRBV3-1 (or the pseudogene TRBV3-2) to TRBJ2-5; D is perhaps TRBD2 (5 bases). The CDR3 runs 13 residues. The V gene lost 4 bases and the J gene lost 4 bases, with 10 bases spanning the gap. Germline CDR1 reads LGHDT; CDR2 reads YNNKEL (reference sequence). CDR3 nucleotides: TGTGCCAGCAGCCTCCACGGAGGAGAGACCCAGTACTTC. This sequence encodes CASSLHGGETQYF.

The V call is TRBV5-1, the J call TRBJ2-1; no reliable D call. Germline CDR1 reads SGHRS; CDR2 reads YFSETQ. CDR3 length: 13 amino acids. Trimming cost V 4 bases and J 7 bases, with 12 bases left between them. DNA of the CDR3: TGCGCCAGCAGCCCCACAGAAAATAATGAGCAGTTCTTC. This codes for CASSPTENNEQFF. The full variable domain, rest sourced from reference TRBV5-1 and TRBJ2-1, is KAGVTQTPRYLIKTRGQQVTLSCSPISGHRSVSWYQQTPGQGLQFLFEYFSETQRNKGNFPGRFSGRQFSNSRSEMNVSTLELGDSALYLCASSPTENNEQFFGPGTRLTVL.

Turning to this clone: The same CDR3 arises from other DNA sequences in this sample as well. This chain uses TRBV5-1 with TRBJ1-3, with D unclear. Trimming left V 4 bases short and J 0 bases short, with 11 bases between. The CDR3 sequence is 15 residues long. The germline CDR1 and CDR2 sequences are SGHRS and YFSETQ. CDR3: CASSPAGSSGNTIYF. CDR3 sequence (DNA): TGCGCCAGCAGCCCTGCAGGCAGCTCTGGAAACACCATATATTTT. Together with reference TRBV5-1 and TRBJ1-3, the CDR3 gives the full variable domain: KAGVTQTPRYLIKTRGQQVTLSCSPISGHRSVSWYQQTPGQGLQFLFEYFSETQRNKGNFPGRFSGRQFSNSRSEMNVSTLELGDSALYLCASSPAGSSGNTIYFGEGSWLTVV.